The T cell receptor beta chain described here comes from a study of neoadjuvant anti-PD-1 for oral cavity cancer. Study at large: Most patients had three to four biweekly doses of 3 mg/kg nivolumab before resection.

This CDR3 contains 13 residues. Germline V gives CDR1 SGHRS, CDR2 YFSETQ. V was clipped by 4 bases and J by 4 bases, with 10 bases between them. Libraries were prepared by immunoSEQ multiplex PCR; TCRdb keeps only in-frame clonotypes and omits some of them. The data show 84,000 or so clones, about 84% seen once. The rearrangement joins TRBV5-1 to TRBJ2-3; tentative D call: TRBD2 (6 bases). The specimen was PBMCs, collected before nivolumab (anti-PD-1) treatment. The receptor was derived from a person between 40 and 80 years old with oral cavity squamous cell carcinoma. The CDR3 spells CASSRLASDTQYF. The CDR3 DNA is TGCGCCAGCAGCCGCCTAGCGTCAGATACGCAGTATTTT.